Shown below are 2 T cell receptor beta chains from a single sample sequenced in a study of CD8 T cells in Susac syndrome. Random hexamers were used to reverse transcribe roughly 0.45 to 1 ug of RNA. TCRdb reanalysed the immunoSEQ multiplex PCR reads using MiXCR and keeps one entry per CDR3 protein. Here the sample spans under 95,000 distinct CDR3 sequences, just under 95% being singletons. The sample was CD4+ T cells from PBMCs. These receptors all stem from a human donor with Susac syndrome.

The J gene is TRBJ2-7, the V gene TRBV4-2; D is undetermined. Germline V gives CDR1 LGHNA, CDR2 YNFKEQ. The CDR3 has 15 residues. Trimming stripped 0 bases from V and 3 bases from J, with 12 bases between. The CDR3 region is CASSQDLWLDYEQYF. As DNA, the CDR3 is TGTGCCAGCAGCCAAGACTTATGGCTCGACTACGAGCAGTACTTC.

The chain couples TRBV20-1 to TRBJ2-1, with 9 bases lining up with TRBD2. V lost 2 bases to trimming and J lost 6 bases; unmatched junction nucleotides: 5. The CDR3 is 14 amino acids. Germline CDR1 is DFQATT and CDR2 is SNEGSKA (reference sequence). In nucleotides, the CDR3 is TGCAGTGCTAGAATAGCGGGGGTCTCCAATGAGCAGTTCTTC. This encodes CSARIAGVSNEQFF.